Here is one T cell receptor (beta chain) with its context. The sample comes from a study of blood T cell repertoires in COVID-19. V lost 0 bases and J 0 bases, leaving 8 bases between the germline ends. There are 15 residues in the CDR3. The germline V gene has CDR1 LNHNV and CDR2 YYDKDF (reference sequence). Enrolment of Seattle patients took place during active infection, and they were followed longitudinally. Here immunoSEQ multiplex PCR was the method, and the copy in TCRdb shows in-frame clones only, minus some. The data hold roughly 380,000 clones, with around nine tenths observed a single time.

Sequencing was performed on peripheral blood. The TCR originated in a woman aged 40 to 50 with COVID-19, enrolled during active disease. The chain links TRBV15 to TRBJ1-2, with unresolved D. The CDR3 DNA sequence: TGTGCCACCAGCAGAGATACTGCCGCTAACTATGGCTACACCTTC. Its protein is CATSRDTAANYGYTF. Using reference TRBV15 and TRBJ1-2 for the parts outside the CDR3, the full variable domain is DAMVIQNPRYQVTQFGKPVTLSCSQTLNHNVMYWYQQKSSQAPKLLFHYYDKDFNNEADTPDNFQSRRPNTSFCFLDIRSPGLGDTAMYLCATSRDTAANYGYTFGSGTRLTVV.